This TCR beta chain was captured in a study of cytomegalovirus exposure and HLA in healthy donors. Trimming pared 2 bases from V and 3 bases from J, leaving 11 bases between. This CDR3 spans 15 amino acids. Germline-derived CDR1 and CDR2 are LGHNA and YSLEER. The primer mix had 60 Vbeta and 13 Jbeta primers. Assay: immunoSEQ multiplex PCR; the TCRdb copy retains only in-frame clones and omits some. The table has some 130,000 clones, 82% seen once. The sequence derives from a male donor in good health and CMV-seropositive. Sequencing was carried out using PBMCs. The rearrangement uses TRBV4-3 and TRBJ2-1; D is ambiguous. CDR3: CASSQSRRNYNEQFF. The CDR3 DNA follows: TGCGCCAGCAGCCAATCGAGGCGGAACTACAATGAGCAGTTCTTC.